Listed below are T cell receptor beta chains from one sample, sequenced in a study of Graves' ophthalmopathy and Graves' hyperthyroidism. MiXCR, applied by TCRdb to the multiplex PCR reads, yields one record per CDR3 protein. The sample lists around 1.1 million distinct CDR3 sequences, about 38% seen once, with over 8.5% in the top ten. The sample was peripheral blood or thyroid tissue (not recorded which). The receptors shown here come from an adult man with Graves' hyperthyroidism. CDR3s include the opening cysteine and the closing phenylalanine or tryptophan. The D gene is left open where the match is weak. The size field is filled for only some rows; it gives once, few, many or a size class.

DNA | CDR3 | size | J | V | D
TGTGCCTGGTCTTCAGCAGTTCAAAATGAAAAACTGTTTTTT | CAWSSAVQNEKLFF | - | TRBJ1-4 | TRBV6-5 | -
TGCGCCAGCAGCTCGGGGGACTTGGGACTAGCGGGGTACACCCACGAGCAGTACTTC | CASSSGDLGLAGYTHEQYF | - | TRBJ2-7 | TRBV7-9 | TRBD2
TGCGCCAGCAGTTGGATCGGTCCCGGGGGGCTGTTTTTT | CASSWIGPGGLFF | - | TRBJ2-2 | TRBV5-1 | -
TGCAGTGCAATTCCGAAGACAGGGAAAGGGTATGGCTACACCTTC | CSAIPKTGKGYGYTF | once | TRBJ1-2 | TRBV20-1 | TRBD1
TGTGCCAGCAGCTTGGCCGCACTAGCGTCAATATACGAGCAGTACTTC | CASSLAALASIYEQYF | few | TRBJ2-7 | TRBV5-5 | TRBD2
TGTGCCAGCAGCTCCTGCCTGGCGGGAGGGTACGAGCAGTACTTC | CASSSCLAGGYEQYF | few | TRBJ2-7 | TRBV7-9 | TRBD2
TGTGCCAGCAGTGAAGCGGCGGGGGAAGAGACCCAGTACTTC | CASSEAAGEETQYF | - | TRBJ2-5 | TRBV6-1 | TRBD2
TGCAGCGCCGGGGGGGGGGGCGACGAGCAGTACTTC | CSAGGGGDEQYF | once | TRBJ2-7 | TRBV29-1 | TRBD2
TGTGCCAGCAGTTTCAGGCGTCAGGGCGCCTACGAGCAGTACTTC | CASSFRRQGAYEQYF | - | TRBJ2-7 | TRBV7-2 | -
TGTGCCAGCAGTGACAGGGAAAATCAGCCCCAGCAGTACTTC | CASSDRENQPQQYF | few | TRBJ2-7 | TRBV2 | -
TGTGCCACCAGACAGGGGGCTTTTTCTGGGGCCAACGTCCTGACTTTC | CATRQGAFSGANVLTF | - | TRBJ2-6 | TRBV15 | TRBD1
TGTGCCAGCAGCCAAATTTTGGGGCTTGGGGATAATTCACCCCTCCACTTT | CASSQILGLGDNSPLHF | - | TRBJ1-6 | TRBV5-1 | -
TGCAGCGTAAGGACAGGTTTCTCACCCCTCCACTTT | CSVRTGFSPLHF | - | TRBJ1-6 | TRBV29-1 | TRBD1
TGTGCCAGCAGCCAACAGGCGGGGGAAGCTTTCTTT | CASSQQAGEAFF | - | TRBJ1-1 | TRBV14 | -
TGTGCCATCGGTAAAGGCCAAGAGACCCAGTACTTC | CAIGKGQETQYF | - | TRBJ2-5 | TRBV10-3 | -
TGTGCCAGCAGTTTTGACAGGGAACACACTGAAGCTTTCTTT | CASSFDREHTEAFF | many | TRBJ1-1 | TRBV12-3/TRBV12-4 | TRBD1
TGTGCCATCAGCTTAGGGCGGGGGATTAGCAATCAGCCCCAGCATTTT | CAISLGRGISNQPQHF | - | TRBJ1-5 | TRBV11-2 | -
TGTGCCAGCAGTGAAGCGGCCAGGGGGCGGATCGGGGAGCTGTTTTTT | CASSEAARGRIGELFF | few | TRBJ2-2 | TRBV2 | TRBD1
TGTGCCAGCAGCCCACACAGGGGCCGGACTGGAAACACCATATATTTT | CASSPHRGRTGNTIYF | - | TRBJ1-3 | TRBV7-9 | TRBD1
TGTGCCAGCAGTGAACTCTGGGCTAGCGGGCACTACGAGCAGTACTTC | CASSELWASGHYEQYF | - | TRBJ2-7 | TRBV2 | TRBD2
TGTGCCAGCAGGCCCACCTTGGGAAGCTCCTATAATTCACCCCTCCACTTT | CASRPTLGSSYNSPLHF | few | TRBJ1-6 | TRBV28 | -
TGTGCCAGCGTATCTCGCCAGGGGGGCTACGAGCAGTACTTC | CASVSRQGGYEQYF | many | TRBJ2-7 | TRBV7-8 | -
TGTGCCAGTAGTAAGACTAGGGATGAGACCCAGTACTTC | CASSKTRDETQYF | many | TRBJ2-5 | TRBV19 | -
TGTGCCAGCAGCTTACCCTCCGGGACACTCGCTGGAAACACCATATATTTT | CASSLPSGTLAGNTIYF | - | TRBJ1-3 | TRBV7-8 | -
TGTGCCACCAGGGGGACAGTTAATGAAAAACTGTTTTTT | CATRGTVNEKLFF | - | TRBJ1-4 | TRBV15 | TRBD1
TGTGCCAGCAGCTCCCAGCGGGGGGGGTACGAGCAGTACTTC | CASSSQRGGYEQYF | many | TRBJ2-7 | TRBV9 | TRBD2
TGTGCCACCGGACTAGCGGGGACCCAGTACTTC | CATGLAGTQYF | many | TRBJ2-5 | TRBV6-2/TRBV6-3 | TRBD2
TGTGCCAGCAGCTGGGGGGGCCTCTACGAGCAGTACTTC | CASSWGGLYEQYF | - | TRBJ2-7 | TRBV7-2 | -
TGTGCCAGTAGTACGCGTTCGCCCCCCTATGGCTACACCTTC | CASSTRSPPYGYTF | many | TRBJ1-2 | TRBV19 | -
TGCAGCTTAAGAGGGAACTCTGGGGCCAACGTCCTGACTTTC | CSLRGNSGANVLTF | - | TRBJ2-6 | TRBV29-1 | -
TGTGCCAGCAGTGGGGACACACGAGCTGCGAACACCGGGGAGCTGTTTTTT | CASSGDTRAANTGELFF | few | TRBJ2-2 | TRBV12-3/TRBV12-4 | -
TGTGCCAGCAGCGCCGGGACAGGCTATGGCTACACCTTC | CASSAGTGYGYTF | many | TRBJ1-2 | TRBV7-9 | TRBD1
TGCAGCGTCGTCCTCCCGCGGGGCTCTGAAGCTTTCTTT | CSVVLPRGSEAFF | - | TRBJ1-1 | TRBV29-1 | -
TGTGCCAGCAGCGTAGCGGCGAGAGCGAACTCTGGAAACACCATATATTTT | CASSVAARANSGNTIYF | many | TRBJ1-3 | TRBV9 | -
TGTGCCAGCAGCCCGGGACAGCAGCAAGAGACCCAGTACTTC | CASSPGQQQETQYF | many | TRBJ2-5 | TRBV12-3/TRBV12-4 | TRBD1
TGTGCCAGCTCACCCGGGACAGGGGAGGTCAATCAGCCCCAGCATTTT | CASSPGTGEVNQPQHF | - | TRBJ1-5 | TRBV9 | TRBD1
TGTGCCATCAGTGAGAAAAGGGGGACAAGCACTGAAGCTTTCTTT | CAISEKRGTSTEAFF | - | TRBJ1-1 | TRBV10-3 | -
TGTGCCAGCAGTTACGCGGCTGTCTCTGGAAACACCATATATTTT | CASSYAAVSGNTIYF | few | TRBJ1-3 | TRBV6-5 | -
TGTGCCACCAGCCTTAGCCAAGGGCACGGCGGGGAGCTGTTTTTT | CATSLSQGHGGELFF | many | TRBJ2-2 | TRBV15 | -
TGTGCCAGCATCATGGAGGTGGGGGACACCGGGGAGCTGTTTTTT | CASIMEVGDTGELFF | few | TRBJ2-2 | TRBV12-3/TRBV12-4 | -
TGTGCCAGCAGCTTAAGTCTAGCGGGGGGGCGGAACGGGGAGCTGTTTTTT | CASSLSLAGGRNGELFF | few | TRBJ2-2 | TRBV11-2 | TRBD2
TGCAGTGCCATCCCAGTTGAGGGGACCCTCTACGAGCAGTACTTC | CSAIPVEGTLYEQYF | many | TRBJ2-7 | TRBV20-1 | -